This T cell receptor (beta chain) was profiled in a study of CD8 T cells in ankylosing spondylitis. Libraries of TCR beta came from quantitative 5'-RACE with molecular barcodes. TCRdb recomputed calls from the 5' RACE reads with MiXCR, one row per CDR3 protein. The sample has 700,000 to 850,000 distinct CDR3 sequences; approximately 10% are singletons. Study findings and constraints: Seemingly characteristic of ankylosing spondylitis blood was a TCR beta motif consisting of about 8 highly homologous variants. Within matched ankylosing spondylitis synovial fluid, disease-linked clones were reportedly significantly enriched.

The ends lost 3 bases at V and 6 bases at J; junction bases unmatched: 6. The CDR3 sequence is 16 residues long. Germline lookup yields CDR1 MNHEY and CDR2 SMNVEV (reference sequence). With respect to this clonotype: What it recognizes is unknown.

Specimen: blood, either unsorted or a sorted T cell fraction (not recorded which). This sequence joins TRBV27 and TRBJ1-4; 11 nucleotides agree with TRBD1. The receptor's source is a male donor with ankylosing spondylitis. The chain's CDR3 is CASSFWTGGGDEKLFF. In DNA form, the CDR3 reads TGTGCCAGCAGTTTTTGGACAGGGGGCGGAGATGAAAAACTGTTTTTT.